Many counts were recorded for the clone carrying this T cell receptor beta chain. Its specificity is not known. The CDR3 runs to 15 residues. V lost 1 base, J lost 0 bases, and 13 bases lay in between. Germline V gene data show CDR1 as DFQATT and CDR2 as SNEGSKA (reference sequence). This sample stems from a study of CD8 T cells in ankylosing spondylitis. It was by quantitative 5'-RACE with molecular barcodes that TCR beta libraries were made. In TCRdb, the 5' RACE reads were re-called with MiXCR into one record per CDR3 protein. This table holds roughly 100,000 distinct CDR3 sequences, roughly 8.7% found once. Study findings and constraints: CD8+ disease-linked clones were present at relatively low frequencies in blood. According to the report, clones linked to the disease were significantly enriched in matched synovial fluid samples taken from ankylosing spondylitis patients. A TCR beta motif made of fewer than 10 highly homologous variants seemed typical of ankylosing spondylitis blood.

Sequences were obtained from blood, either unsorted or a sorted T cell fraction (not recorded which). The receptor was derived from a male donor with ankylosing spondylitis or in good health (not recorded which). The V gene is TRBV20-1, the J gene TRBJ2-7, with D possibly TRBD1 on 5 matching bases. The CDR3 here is CSARGRQTHSYEQYF. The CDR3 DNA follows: TGCAGTGCTAGAGGCCGACAGACCCACTCCTACGAGCAGTACTTC.